Below, 13 T cell receptor beta chains from the same sample are listed, as sequenced in a study of patients and donors after allogeneic stem cell transplantation (dated by TCRdb to the early 2020s). Library generation was performed with RT-PCR. This sample was sequenced with a NextSeq 550. The public reads were reanalyzed by TCRdb: fastp trimming at Q25, MiXCR alignment, in-frame beta chains only. Each CDR3 protein appears once, grouped with its most common genes and DNA. Within this sample are roughly 200,000 distinct CDR3 sequences, with roughly two fifths of them counted one time only. The ten largest clones add up to 11% of the sample. Sequenced: blood, either unsorted or a sorted T cell fraction (not recorded which). Receptors originate from a human donor who was either an allogeneic HSCT recipient or a stem cell or donor lymphocyte infusion donor (not recorded which). It is not recorded whose cells these are; they may come from a transplant donor.

The gene calls are TRBV4-3 and TRBJ2-3; unclear D gene. In germline, CDR1 is LGHNA, CDR2 YSLEER. Trimming cost V 3 bases and J 5 bases, with 9 bases left between them. The CDR3 totals 13 residues. Here the CDR3 reads CASSQWIRDTQYF. The CDR3 DNA follows: TGCGCCAGCAGCCAGTGGATCCGAGATACGCAGTATTTT.

V and J are TRBV6-6 and TRBJ1-2; 9 bases are shared with TRBD1. CDR1 and CDR2 from the germline V gene are MNHNY and SVGAGI (reference sequence). V lost 2 bases to trimming and J lost 6 bases; unmatched junction nucleotides: 4. The CDR3 is made up of 14 amino acids. CDR3: CASSYPWTGDGYTF. In DNA form, the CDR3 reads TGTGCCAGCAGTTACCCCTGGACAGGGGATGGCTACACCTTC.

The V and J genes are TRBV20-1 and TRBJ1-1; tentatively, D is TRBD1 (6 bases). Trimming removed 6 bases from V and 2 bases from J, with 13 bases in between. CDR3 length: 13 residues. The germline CDR1 and CDR2 sequences are DFQATT and SNEGSKA (reference sequence). The CDR3 spells CSARGRINTEAFF. The CDR3 DNA is TGCAGTGCCCGGGGGCGGATAAACACTGAAGCTTTCTTT.

The chain carries TRBV6-6 and TRBJ1-2; maybe TRBD1 (5 bases). This CDR3 comprises 13 residues. CDR1 is MNHNY, CDR2 SVGAGI, per germline (reference sequence). V lost 5 bases to trimming and J lost 1 base, with 8 bases between them. The CDR3 sequence: CASSRDDNYGYTF. The DNA of the CDR3 is TGTGCCAGCAGTCGGGACGATAACTATGGCTACACCTTC.

The chain couples TRBV4-3 to TRBJ2-7; 11 nucleotides align to TRBD2. CDR1 and CDR2 from the germline V gene are LGHNA and YSLEER. This CDR3 has 15 residues. The V segment lost 3 bases and the J segment 2 bases; nucleotides outside the gene matches: 3. CDR3 in DNA: TGCGCCAGCAGCCACCGACTAGCGGGGACCTACGAGCAGTACTTC. Translation: CASSHRLAGTYEQYF.

CDR3 in amino acids: CASSDGDRTDTQYF. The CDR3 nucleotides read TGCGCCAGCAGTGACGGGGACAGAACAGATACGCAGTATTTT. The rearrangement links TRBV10-1 to TRBJ2-3; 7 positions agree with TRBD1. Trimming at V came to 3 bases and at J to 3 bases, leaving 3 bases not matched to a gene. This CDR3 contains 14 residues. Germline V CDR1 and CDR2: WNHNN, SYGVQD (reference sequence).

This clonotype was detected only a few times. The chain has TRBV12-3 or TRBV12-4 and TRBJ1-1; D is ambiguous. With 5 bases removed from V and 4 bases from J, the gap between germline ends came to 8 bases. The CDR3 runs to 12 residues. The CDR3, as DNA: TGTGCCAGCAGTGGTACCGGCACTGAAGCTTTCTTT. Amino acids: CASSGTGTEAFF.

This clonotype was recorded a few times. The V gene is TRBV12-3 or TRBV12-4, the J gene TRBJ1-1; TRBD1 might be the D (6 bases). The CDR3 is 12 residues long. Trimming took 5 bases from V and 11 from J, leaving 15 bases between them. CDR3 in amino acids: CASSPPADRAFF. Here the CDR3 DNA reads TGTGCCAGCAGTCCCCCCGCCGACAGGGCTTTCTTT.

The chain links TRBV15 to TRBJ1-2, with 11 bases matching TRBD1. CDR3 size: 15 residues. J was trimmed by 6 bases and V by 5 bases; bases with no gene match: 8. Germline CDR1 reads LNHNV; CDR2 reads YYDKDF (reference sequence). The CDR3 sequence: CATSLPPGQGDGYTF. CDR3 in DNA: TGTGCCACCAGCCTCCCTCCGGGACAGGGGGATGGCTACACCTTC.

The chain couples TRBV15 to TRBJ2-7; tentatively, D is TRBD2 (6 bases). V was shortened by 4 bases and J by 0 bases, with 16 bases between the two germline ends. CDR1 and CDR2 from the germline V gene are LNHNV and YYDKDF (reference sequence). The CDR3 runs 16 residues. CDR3 protein: CATSTLGEDFSYEQYF. CDR3 DNA sequence: TGTGCCACCAGCACCCTTGGGGAGGACTTCTCCTACGAGCAGTACTTC.

The genes are TRBV18 and TRBJ2-1, with D tentatively TRBD1 (5 bases). This CDR3 is built from 12 residues. Germline V gene sequence: CDR1 KGHSH, CDR2 LQKENI. Deletions cut 6 bases from V and 9 bases from J, with 12 bases between. DNA of the CDR3: TGTGCCAGCTCTCCAGGACAACCTGAGCAGTTCTTC. This sequence encodes CASSPGQPEQFF.

The chain combines TRBV20-1 with TRBJ2-6; D is unclear. This CDR3 is 16 amino acids long. Trimming took off 3 bases at V and 1 base at J, with 13 bases between the two ends. Germline-derived CDR1 and CDR2 are DFQATT and SNEGSKA (reference sequence). The CDR3 region is CSASEIQISGANVLTF. CDR3 bases: TGCAGTGCTAGCGAAATACAGATTTCTGGGGCCAACGTCCTGACTTTC.

This chain links TRBV28 with TRBJ1-2, with no clear D. The ends were cut back, 7 bases at V and 5 bases at J, with 14 bases in the middle. Germline V gene sequence: CDR1 MDHEN, CDR2 SYDVKM. The length of the CDR3 is 13 residues. CDR3 sequence: CASTLSGNYGYTF. The CDR3 DNA follows: TGTGCCAGCACCCTGTCGGGGAATTATGGCTACACCTTC.